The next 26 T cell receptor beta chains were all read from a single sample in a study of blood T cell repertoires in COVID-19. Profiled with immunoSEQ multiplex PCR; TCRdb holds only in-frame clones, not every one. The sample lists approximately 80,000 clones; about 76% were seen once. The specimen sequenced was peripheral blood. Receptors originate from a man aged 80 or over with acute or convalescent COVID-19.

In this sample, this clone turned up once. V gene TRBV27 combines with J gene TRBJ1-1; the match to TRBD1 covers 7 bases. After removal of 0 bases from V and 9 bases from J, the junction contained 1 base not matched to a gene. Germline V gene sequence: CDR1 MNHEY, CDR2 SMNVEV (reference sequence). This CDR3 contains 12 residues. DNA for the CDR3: TGTGCCAGCAGTTTATCACAGGGGCAAGCTTTCTTT. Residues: CASSLSQGQAFF.

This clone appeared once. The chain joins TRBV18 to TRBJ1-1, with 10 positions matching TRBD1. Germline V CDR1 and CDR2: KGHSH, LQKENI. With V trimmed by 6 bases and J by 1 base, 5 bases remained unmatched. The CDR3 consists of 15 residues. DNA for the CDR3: TGTGCCAGCTCTTTAGGACAGGGGGGGAACACTGAAGCTTTCTTT. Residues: CASSLGQGGNTEAFF.

The CDR3 here is CASKQGGEEQYF. Here the CDR3 DNA reads TGTGCCAGCAAACAGGGGGGAGAGGAGCAGTACTTC. The genes are TRBV6-6 and TRBJ2-7; TRBD1 aligns across 8 bases. Looked up from germline, CDR1 is MNHNY and CDR2 is SVGAGI (reference sequence). The CDR3 is made up of 12 amino acids. V shed 7 bases and J 7 bases; nucleotides not matched to a gene: 6.

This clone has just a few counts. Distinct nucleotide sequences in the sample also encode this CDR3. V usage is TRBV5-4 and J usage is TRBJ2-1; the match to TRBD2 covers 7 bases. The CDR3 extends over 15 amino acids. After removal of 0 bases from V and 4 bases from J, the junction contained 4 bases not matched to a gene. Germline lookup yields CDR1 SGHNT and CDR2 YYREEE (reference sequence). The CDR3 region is CASSLGAGGYNEQFF. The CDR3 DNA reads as TGTGCCAGCAGCTTGGGAGCCGGGGGGTACAATGAGCAGTTCTTC.

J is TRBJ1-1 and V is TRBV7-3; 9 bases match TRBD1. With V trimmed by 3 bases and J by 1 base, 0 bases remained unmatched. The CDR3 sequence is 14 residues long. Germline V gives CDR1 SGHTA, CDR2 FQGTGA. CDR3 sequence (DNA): TGTGCCAGCAGCTTGGGACAGGGGAACACTGAAGCTTTCTTT. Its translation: CASSLGQGNTEAFF.

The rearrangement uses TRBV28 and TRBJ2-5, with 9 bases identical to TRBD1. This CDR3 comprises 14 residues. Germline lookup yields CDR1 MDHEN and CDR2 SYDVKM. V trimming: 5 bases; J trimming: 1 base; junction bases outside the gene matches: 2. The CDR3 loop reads CASSRDRVQETQYF. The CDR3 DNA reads TGTGCCAGCAGTCGGGACAGGGTCCAAGAGACCCAGTACTTC.

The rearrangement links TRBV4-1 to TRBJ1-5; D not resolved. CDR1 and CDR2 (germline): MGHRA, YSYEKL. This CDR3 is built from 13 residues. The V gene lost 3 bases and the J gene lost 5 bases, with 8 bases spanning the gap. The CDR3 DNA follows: TGCGCCAGCAGCCAGGTTGAGGATCAGCCCCAGCATTTT. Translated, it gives CASSQVEDQPQHF.

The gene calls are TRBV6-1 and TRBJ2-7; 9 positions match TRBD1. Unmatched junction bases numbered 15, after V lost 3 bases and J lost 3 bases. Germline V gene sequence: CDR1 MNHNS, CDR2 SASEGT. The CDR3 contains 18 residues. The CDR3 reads CASSDLFVPTGGHYEQYF. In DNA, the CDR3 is TGTGCCAGCAGTGACCTCTTCGTCCCGACAGGGGGACACTACGAGCAGTACTTC.

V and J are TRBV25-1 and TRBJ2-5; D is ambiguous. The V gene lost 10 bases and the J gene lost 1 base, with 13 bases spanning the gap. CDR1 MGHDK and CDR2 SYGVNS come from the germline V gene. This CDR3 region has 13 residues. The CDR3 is CATSRYLQETQYF. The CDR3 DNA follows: TGTGCCACCTCCAGGTACCTCCAAGAGACCCAGTACTTC. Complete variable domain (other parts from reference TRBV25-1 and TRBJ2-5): EADIYQTPRYLVIGTGKKITLECSQTMGHDKMYWYQQDPGMELHLIHYSYGVNSTEKGDLSSESTVSRIRTEHFPLTLESARPSHTSQYLCATSRYLQETQYFGPGTRLLVL.

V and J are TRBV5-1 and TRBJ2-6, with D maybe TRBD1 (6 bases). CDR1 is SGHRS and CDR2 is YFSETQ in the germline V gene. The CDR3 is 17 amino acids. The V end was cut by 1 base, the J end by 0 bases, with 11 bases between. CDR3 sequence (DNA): TGCGCCAGCAGCTTGCCCAGGGGCAGCTCTGGGGCCAACGTCCTGACTTTC. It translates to CASSLPRGSSGANVLTF.

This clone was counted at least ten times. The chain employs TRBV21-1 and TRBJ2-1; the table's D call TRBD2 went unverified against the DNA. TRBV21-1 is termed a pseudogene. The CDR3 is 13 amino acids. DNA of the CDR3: TGTGCCAGCATACGACTAGCGGGTTATGAGCAGTTCTTC. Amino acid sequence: CASIRLAGYEQFF.

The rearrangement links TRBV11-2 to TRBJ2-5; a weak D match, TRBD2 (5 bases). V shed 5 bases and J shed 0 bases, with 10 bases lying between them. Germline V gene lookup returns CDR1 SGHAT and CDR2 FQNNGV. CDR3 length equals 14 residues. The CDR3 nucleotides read TGTGCCAGCAGCCTCACCGGGAACCAAGAGACCCAGTACTTC. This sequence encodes CASSLTGNQETQYF. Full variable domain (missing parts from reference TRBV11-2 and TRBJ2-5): EAGVAQSPRYKIIEKRQSVAFWCNPISGHATLYWYQQILGQGPKLLIQFQNNGVVDDSQLPKDRFSAERLKGVDSTLKIQPAKLEDSAVYLCASSLTGNQETQYFGPGTRLLVL.

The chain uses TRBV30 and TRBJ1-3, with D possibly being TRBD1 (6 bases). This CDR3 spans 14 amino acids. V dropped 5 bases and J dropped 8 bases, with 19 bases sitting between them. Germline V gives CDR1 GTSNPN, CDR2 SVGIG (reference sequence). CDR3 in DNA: TGTGCCTGGGCTGGGACATCCACCGGAGACACCATATATTTT. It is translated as CAWAGTSTGDTIYF.

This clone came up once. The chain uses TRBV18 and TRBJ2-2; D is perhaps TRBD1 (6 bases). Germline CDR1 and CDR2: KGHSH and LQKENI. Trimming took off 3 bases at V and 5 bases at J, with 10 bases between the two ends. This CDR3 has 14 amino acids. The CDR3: CASSPYTGTGELFF. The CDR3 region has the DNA TGTGCCAGCTCACCTTACACAGGGACCGGGGAGCTGTTTTTT.

The CDR3: CASSPGQGTDEQYF. The CDR3 DNA is TGCGCCAGCAGCCCCGGACAGGGAACAGACGAGCAGTACTTC. The rearrangement joins TRBV5-1 to TRBJ2-7; 8 nucleotides match TRBD1. The V and J ends lost 4 bases and 5 bases, in that order; junction bases with no gene match: 8. Germline V lookup: CDR1 SGHRS, CDR2 YFSETQ. The CDR3 is made up of 14 amino acids.

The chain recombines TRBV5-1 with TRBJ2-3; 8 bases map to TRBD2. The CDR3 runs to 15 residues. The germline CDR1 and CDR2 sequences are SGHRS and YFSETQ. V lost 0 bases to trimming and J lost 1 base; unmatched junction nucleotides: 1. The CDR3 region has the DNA TGCGCCAGCAGCTTGGGTAGCGGGGGCACAGATACGCAGTATTTT. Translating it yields CASSLGSGGTDTQYF. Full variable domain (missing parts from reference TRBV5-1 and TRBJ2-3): KAGVTQTPRYLIKTRGQQVTLSCSPISGHRSVSWYQQTPGQGLQFLFEYFSETQRNKGNFPGRFSGRQFSNSRSEMNVSTLELGDSALYLCASSLGSGGTDTQYFGPGTRLTVL.

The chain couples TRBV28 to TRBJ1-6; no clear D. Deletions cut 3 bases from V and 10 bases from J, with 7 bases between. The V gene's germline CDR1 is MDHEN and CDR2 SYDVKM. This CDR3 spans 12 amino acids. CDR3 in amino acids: CASSFRPSPLHF. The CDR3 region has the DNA TGTGCCAGCAGTTTCAGGCCATCACCCCTCCACTTT.

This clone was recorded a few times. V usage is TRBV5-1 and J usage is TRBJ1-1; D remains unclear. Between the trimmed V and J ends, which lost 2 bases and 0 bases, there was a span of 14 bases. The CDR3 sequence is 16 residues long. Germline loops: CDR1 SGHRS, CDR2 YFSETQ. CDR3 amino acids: CASSFSPTSMNTEAFF. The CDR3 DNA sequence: TGCGCCAGCAGCTTTTCCCCGACAAGCATGAACACTGAAGCTTTCTTT.

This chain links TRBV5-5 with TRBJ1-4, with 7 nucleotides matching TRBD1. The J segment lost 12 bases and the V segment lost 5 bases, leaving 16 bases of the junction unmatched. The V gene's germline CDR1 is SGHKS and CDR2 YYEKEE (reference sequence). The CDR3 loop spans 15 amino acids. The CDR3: CASRRVVRGREELFF. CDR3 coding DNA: TGTGCCAGCAGACGGGTGGTGAGGGGGCGCGAAGAACTGTTTTTT.

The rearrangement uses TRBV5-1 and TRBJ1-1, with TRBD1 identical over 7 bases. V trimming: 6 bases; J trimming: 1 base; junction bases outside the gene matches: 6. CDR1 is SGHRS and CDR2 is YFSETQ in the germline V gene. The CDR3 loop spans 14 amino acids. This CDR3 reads CASTQQGKNTEAFF. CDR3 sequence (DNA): TGCGCCAGCACTCAACAGGGGAAGAACACTGAAGCTTTCTTT.

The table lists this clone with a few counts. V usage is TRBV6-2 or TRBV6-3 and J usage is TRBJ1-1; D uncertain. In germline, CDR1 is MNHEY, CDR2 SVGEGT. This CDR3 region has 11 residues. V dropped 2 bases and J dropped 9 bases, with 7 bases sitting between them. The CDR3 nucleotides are TGTGCCAGCAGTTACGGGCAGAAAGCTTTCTTT. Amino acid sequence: CASSYGQKAFF.

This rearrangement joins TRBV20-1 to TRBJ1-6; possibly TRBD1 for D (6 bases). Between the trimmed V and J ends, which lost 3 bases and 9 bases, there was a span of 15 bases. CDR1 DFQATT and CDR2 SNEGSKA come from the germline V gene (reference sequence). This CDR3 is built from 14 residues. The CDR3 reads CSASNRAAGSPLHF. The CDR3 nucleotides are TGCAGTGCTAGTAACAGGGCGGCGGGTTCACCCCTCCACTTT.

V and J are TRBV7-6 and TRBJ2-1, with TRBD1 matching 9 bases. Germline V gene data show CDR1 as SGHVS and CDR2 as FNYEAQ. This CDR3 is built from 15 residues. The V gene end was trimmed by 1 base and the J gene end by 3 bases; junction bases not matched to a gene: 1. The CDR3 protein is CASSLDRGLYNEQFF. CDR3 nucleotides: TGTGCCAGCAGCTTAGACAGGGGGCTCTACAATGAGCAGTTCTTC.

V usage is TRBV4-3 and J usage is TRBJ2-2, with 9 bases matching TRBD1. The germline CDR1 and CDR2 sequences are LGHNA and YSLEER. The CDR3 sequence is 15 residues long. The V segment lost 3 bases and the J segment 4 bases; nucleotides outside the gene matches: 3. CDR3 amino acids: CASSHSTGGTGELFF. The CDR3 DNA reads TGCGCCAGCAGCCACTCGACAGGGGGCACCGGGGAGCTGTTTTTT.

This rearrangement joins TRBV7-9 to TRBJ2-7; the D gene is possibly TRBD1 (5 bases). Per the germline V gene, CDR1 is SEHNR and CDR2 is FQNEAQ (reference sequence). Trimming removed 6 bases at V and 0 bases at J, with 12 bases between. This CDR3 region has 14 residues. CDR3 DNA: TGTGCCAGCAGTCAACAGGCATACTCCTACGAGCAGTACTTC. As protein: CASSQQAYSYEQYF. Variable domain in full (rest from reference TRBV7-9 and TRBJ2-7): DTGVSQNPRHKITKRGQNVTFRCDPISEHNRLYWYRQTLGQGPEFLTYFQNEAQLEKSRLLSDRFSAERPKGSFSTLEIQRTEQGDSAMYLCASSQQAYSYEQYFGPGTRLTVT.

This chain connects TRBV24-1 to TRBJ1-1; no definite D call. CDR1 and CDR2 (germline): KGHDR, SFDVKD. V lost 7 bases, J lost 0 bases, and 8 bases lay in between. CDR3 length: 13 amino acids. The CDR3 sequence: CATRSGLNTEAFF. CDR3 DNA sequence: TGTGCCACCAGGTCGGGGTTGAACACTGAAGCTTTCTTT.